The subject of this entry is one T cell receptor (beta chain). Its antigen is as yet unknown. The CDR3 runs 18 residues. Germline V gene data show CDR1 as SEHNR and CDR2 as FQNEAQ (reference sequence). J lost 5 bases, V lost 5 bases, and 18 bases had no gene match. The data were obtained in a study of yellow fever vaccine responses in identical twins. TCRdb reanalysed the RT-PCR reads using MiXCR and keeps one entry per CDR3 protein. Among fewer than 5,000 distinct CDR3 sequences listed, about 76% were seen once. Study observations and caveats: Reportedly, twins' vaccine T cell responses looked partly convergent and partly personalized.

The TCR comes from a woman aged 18-29 years who received the yellow fever vaccine. V gene TRBV7-9 combines with J gene TRBJ2-3, with 8 bases fitting TRBD2. Specimen: T cells from blood (PBMCs), unsorted or a sorted subset (not recorded which), collected before or after yellow fever vaccination (not recorded which). This CDR3 reads CASSHRPTGLVLLDTQYF. CDR3 coding DNA: TGTGCCAGCAGCCACCGGCCCACGGGACTAGTCCTTTTAGATACGCAGTATTTT.